The T cell receptor (beta chain) described here comes from a study of tumor and adjacent non-tumor tissue in lung cancer. Three rounds of nested PCR, following a modified ARM-PCR protocol, produced the TCRbeta library. TCRdb reanalysed the multiplex PCR reads using MiXCR and keeps one entry per CDR3 protein. This table has over 130,000 distinct CDR3 sequences, around 66% appearing once. With respect to this clonotype: Since a much larger clone is just one base distant, this may be a read error.

The CDR3 is 15 amino acids. Germline CDR1 and CDR2: DFQATT and SNEGSKA (reference sequence). This sample's RNA came from whole unsorted tissue. Donors were chemotherapy-naive, newly diagnosed lung cancer surgical patients in China, August–November 2014. The specimen was lung tumor tissue. This sequence joins TRBV20-1 and TRBJ2-3; 10 positions agree with TRBD2. The source of this sequence is a man in his sixties with small cell lung cancer. This CDR3 is CSARASGSGTDTQYF. In nucleotides, the CDR3 is TGCAGTGCGAGAGCTAGCGGGAGTGGCACAGATACGCAGTATTTT.